These 32 T cell receptor beta chains were sequenced from one sample in a study of blood T cell repertoires in COVID-19. Some clones are missing from TCRdb's copy, which holds only in-frame ones; the method was immunoSEQ multiplex PCR. The sample includes roughly 200,000 clones, approximately 81% of them seen just once. Sequencing input: peripheral blood. The receptors shown here come from a person between 65 and 79 years old with COVID-19, enrolled during active disease.

The rearrangement links TRBV28 to TRBJ1-6; D unclear. The V gene lost 3 bases and the J gene lost 5 bases, with 14 bases spanning the gap. This CDR3 is built from 16 residues. CDR1 MDHEN and CDR2 SYDVKM come from the germline V gene. The CDR3 bases are TGTGCCAGCAGTTTTTGGCCGGGGAAGAATAATTCACCCCTCCACTTT. Protein sequence: CASSFWPGKNNSPLHF.

This clone was seen a handful of times. This rearrangement joins TRBV4-2 to TRBJ1-2; D possibly corresponds to TRBD1 (5 bases). The CDR3 covers 14 residues. Trimming left V 0 bases short and J 7 bases short, with 12 bases between. The germline V gene has CDR1 LGHNA and CDR2 YNFKEQ. The CDR3 coding sequence is TGTGCCAGCAGCCAAGATACGGAGGGGACTGGCTACACCTTC. The encoded protein is CASSQDTEGTGYTF.

V usage is TRBV20-1 and J usage is TRBJ2-3, with a possible D match to TRBD1 (5 bases). The CDR3 covers 14 residues. Germline-derived CDR1 and CDR2 are DFQATT and SNEGSKA (reference sequence). Deletions cut 3 bases from V and 0 bases from J, with 10 bases between. CDR3 coding DNA: TGCAGTGCTAGTCAGACAGCTAGCACAGATACGCAGTATTTT. Translating gives CSASQTASTDTQYF.

The rearrangement joins TRBV19 to TRBJ2-2, with 8 bases fitting TRBD1. Per the germline V gene, CDR1 is LNHDA and CDR2 is SQIVND (reference sequence). This CDR3 has 15 residues. V lost 5 bases and J lost 1; bases outside the gene matches: 3. The CDR3 here is CASSLGTGNTGELFF. The CDR3 DNA is TGTGCCAGTAGTCTTGGGACAGGGAACACCGGGGAGCTGTTTTTT.

The chain couples TRBV7-8 to TRBJ1-2; possible D gene TRBD1, 5 bases. V was pared by 1 base and J by 7 bases, with 13 bases between. The CDR3 covers 14 residues. Germline CDR1 is SGHVS and CDR2 is FQNEAQ. The CDR3 DNA reads as TGTGCCAGCAGCTTAGGGCCCAGGGCTGGTGGCTACACCTTC. This codes for CASSLGPRAGGYTF.

This chain joins TRBV4-3 and TRBJ2-2, with 8 bases fitting TRBD1. Per germline, CDR1 LGHNA and CDR2 YSLEER. The CDR3 length is 15 residues. Trimming at V came to 3 bases and at J to 1 base, leaving 1 base not matched to a gene. CDR3 amino acids: CASSQDRVNTGELFF. DNA for the CDR3: TGCGCCAGCAGCCAGGACAGGGTGAACACCGGGGAGCTGTTTTTT.

This clone has a single count. The chain carries TRBV28 and TRBJ1-6; D unclear. CDR3 length equals 15 residues. V was pared by 6 bases and J by 13 bases, with 22 bases between. The germline V gene encodes CDR1 MDHEN and CDR2 SYDVKM. CDR3 bases: TGTGCCAGCAGAACCTCCGGTCTCCTCCCGCGGCCCCTCCACTTT. This codes for CASRTSGLLPRPLHF.

The genes are TRBV19 and TRBJ2-2; 11 nucleotides match TRBD2. The CDR3 has 18 amino acids. With V trimmed by 5 bases and J by 5 bases, 13 bases remained unmatched. Looked up from germline, CDR1 is LNHDA and CDR2 is SQIVND (reference sequence). CDR3 residues: CASSGKTSGVPRTGELFF. In DNA form, the CDR3 reads TGTGCCAGTAGTGGAAAGACTAGCGGGGTCCCGAGGACCGGGGAGCTGTTTTTT.

This sequence joins TRBV5-4 and TRBJ1-1; possibly TRBD1 for D (5 bases). Germline V gives CDR1 SGHNT, CDR2 YYREEE (reference sequence). V shed 1 base and J shed 5 bases, with 9 bases lying between them. The CDR3 consists of 13 residues. CDR3 region: CASSLKGRTEAFF. Written as DNA, the CDR3 is TGTGCCAGCAGCTTGAAGGGGAGGACTGAAGCTTTCTTT. Based on the CDR3 plus reference TRBV5-4 and TRBJ1-1, the full variable domain is ETGVTQSPTHLIKTRGQQVTLRCSSQSGHNTVSWYQQALGQGPQFIFQYYREEENGRGNFPPRFSGLQFPNYSSELNVNALELDDSALYLCASSLKGRTEAFFGQGTRLTVV.

V is TRBV28 and J is TRBJ2-7; 7 nucleotides match TRBD2. This CDR3 region has 16 residues. After removal of 5 bases from V and 0 bases from J, the junction contained 10 bases not matched to a gene. Germline V CDR1 and CDR2: MDHEN, SYDVKM. The DNA for the CDR3 is TGTGCCAGCAGTCCCCCGCCGGCTAGCGGCTCCTACGAGCAGTACTTC. This translates into CASSPPPASGSYEQYF.

This clone has only one observation. The chain carries TRBV11-2 and TRBJ2-3; D remains unclear. CDR1 is SGHAT and CDR2 is FQNNGV in the germline V gene. Trimming shortened V by 4 bases and J by 1 base, and 12 bases separated the two germline ends. This CDR3 has 15 amino acids. This chain's CDR3 is CASSSLGAGTDTQYF. CDR3 DNA sequence: TGTGCCAGCAGCTCTCTAGGAGCCGGCACAGATACGCAGTATTTT.

The rearrangement links TRBV4-1 to TRBJ2-3, with 8 bases aligning to TRBD1. The trim removed 4 bases at V and 1 base at J, leaving 4 bases unmatched. CDR1 and CDR2 (germline): MGHRA, YSYEKL. The CDR3 is made up of 15 amino acids. CDR3 sequence (DNA): TGCGCCAGCAGCCTACAGGGGGTTGGCACAGATACGCAGTATTTT. Translating it yields CASSLQGVGTDTQYF.

This chain uses TRBV3-1 (or the pseudogene TRBV3-2) with TRBJ1-4; D not resolved. CDR1 LGHDT and CDR2 YNNKEL come from the germline V gene (reference sequence). V was clipped by 1 base and J by 6 bases, with 12 bases between them. This CDR3 is 15 amino acids long. CDR3 bases: TGTGCCAGCAGCCAAGGTATTCAGGTCCATGAAAAACTGTTTTTT. Its protein is CASSQGIQVHEKLFF.

This clone was seen a few times. This chain links TRBV19 with TRBJ1-1; 9 bases map to TRBD1. From germline, CDR1 is LNHDA and CDR2 SQIVND (reference sequence). V lost 1 base and J lost 1; bases outside the gene matches: 7. The CDR3 runs to 17 residues. Here the CDR3 reads CASSIVRDRARNTEAFF. DNA of the CDR3: TGTGCCAGTAGTATAGTCCGGGACAGGGCGAGGAACACTGAAGCTTTCTTT.

The rearrangement joins TRBV5-1 to TRBJ2-7; 8 bases match TRBD1. V shed 4 bases, J shed 4 bases, and the junction held 7 bases outside the gene matches. CDR3 size: 14 residues. The germline CDR1 and CDR2 sequences are SGHRS and YFSETQ. CDR3 sequence (DNA): TGCGCCAGCAGCGAGCAGGGGGCGCGGTACGAGCAGTACTTC. The encoded protein is CASSEQGARYEQYF.

The chain's CDR3 is CAISDSTREAYNEQFF. DNA for the CDR3: TGTGCCATCAGTGATTCTACCAGGGAGGCATACAATGAGCAGTTCTTC. This chain uses TRBV10-3 with TRBJ2-1; possibly TRBD2 for D (6 bases). The germline gives CDR1 ENHRY, CDR2 SYGVKD. The CDR3 has 16 residues. Trimming took off 3 bases at V and 4 bases at J, with 16 bases between the two ends.

This clone was counted a single time. This rearrangement joins TRBV7-9 to TRBJ2-7; 7 bases are a match to TRBD1. CDR3 length: 16 residues. V shed 5 bases and J 5 bases; nucleotides not matched to a gene: 15. CDR1 and CDR2 (germline): SEHNR, FQNEAQ (reference sequence). This chain's CDR3 is CASSPLGTEHLNEQYF. As DNA, the CDR3 is TGTGCCAGCAGCCCCCTTGGGACAGAACATCTAAACGAGCAGTACTTC. Drawing the rest from reference TRBV7-9 and TRBJ2-7, the complete variable domain is DTGVSQNPRHKITKRGQNVTFRCDPISEHNRLYWYRQTLGQGPEFLTYFQNEAQLEKSRLLSDRFSAERPKGSFSTLEIQRTEQGDSAMYLCASSPLGTEHLNEQYFGPGTRLTVT.

To note about this clone: Other DNA sequences of this sample code for an identical CDR3. The chain employs TRBV19 and TRBJ2-3; 7 bases map to TRBD2. CDR3 size: 14 residues. The V segment lost 3 bases and the J segment 4 bases; nucleotides outside the gene matches: 4. Germline CDR1 LNHDA, CDR2 SQIVND (reference sequence). The CDR3 DNA reads as TGTGCCAGTAGTATTGGGGCGGGGGCAGATACGCAGTATTTT. Translated: CASSIGAGADTQYF.

The chain uses TRBV9 and TRBJ2-3; 8 positions agree with TRBD2. Germline CDR1 SGDLS, CDR2 YYNGEE. The CDR3 covers 16 residues. Trimming cost V 3 bases and J 2 bases; bases outside gene matches: 8. The DNA of the CDR3 is TGTGCCAGCAGCGGGCGGGGGGAGCGGGTCACAGATACGCAGTATTTT. This encodes CASSGRGERVTDTQYF.

This clone showed up just once. The chain is built from TRBV19 and TRBJ2-7; TRBD2 aligns across 11 bases. CDR1 is LNHDA, CDR2 SQIVND, per germline (reference sequence). This CDR3 has 16 amino acids. V gave up 0 bases and J gave up 1 base; unmatched junction bases: 2. CDR3 bases: TGTGCCAGTAGTATAGATCGACTAGCGGGGTCCTACGAGCAGTACTTC. Translation: CASSIDRLAGSYEQYF.

The chain uses TRBV28 and TRBJ2-1, with 7 bases lining up with TRBD2. V shed 7 bases and J 8 bases; nucleotides not matched to a gene: 8. CDR1 and CDR2 (germline): MDHEN, SYDVKM. This CDR3 spans 13 amino acids. In DNA form, the CDR3 reads TGTGCCAGCACCAAGAATCGGGGGGATGAGCAGTTCTTC. Its translation is CASTKNRGDEQFF.

The table lists this clone with a count of one. This chain connects TRBV19 to TRBJ1-2, with D possibly matching TRBD1 (5 bases). Germline lookup yields CDR1 LNHDA and CDR2 SQIVND (reference sequence). V dropped 4 bases and J dropped 2 bases, with 17 bases sitting between them. The CDR3 is made up of 16 amino acids. CDR3 nucleotide sequence: TGTGCCAGTAGTAAGTTTGGGTCTGACAGAAACTATGGCTACACCTTC. It specifies CASSKFGSDRNYGYTF.

V and J are TRBV19 and TRBJ1-5; 10 nucleotides line up with TRBD1. The CDR3 has 14 residues. CDR1 LNHDA and CDR2 SQIVND come from the germline V gene (reference sequence). With V trimmed by 6 bases and J by 4 bases, 3 bases remained unmatched. The CDR3 sequence is CASSPGQGNQPQHF. As DNA, the CDR3 is TGTGCCAGTAGCCCGGGACAGGGGAATCAGCCCCAGCATTTT.

The V and J genes are TRBV7-2 and TRBJ2-1; TRBD1 matches 7 bases. The V segment lost 5 bases and the J segment 3 bases; nucleotides outside the gene matches: 7. The CDR3 sequence is 15 residues long. Germline-derived CDR1 and CDR2 are SGHTA and FQGNSA. The CDR3, as DNA: TGTGCCAGCAGCCCCCGACAGGGAGTCTACAATGAGCAGTTCTTC. Translated, it gives CASSPRQGVYNEQFF. Together with reference TRBV7-2 and TRBJ2-1, the CDR3 gives the full variable domain: GAGVSQSPSNKVTEKGKDVELRCDPISGHTALYWYRQSLGQGLEFLIYFQGNSAPDKSGLPSDRFSAERTGGSVSTLTIQRTQQEDSAVYLCASSPRQGVYNEQFFGPGTRLTVL.

This rearrangement joins TRBV30 to TRBJ2-7, with a tentative D call TRBD2 (6 bases). Germline assignment: CDR1 GTSNPN and CDR2 SVGIG (reference sequence). V shed 0 bases and J shed 0 bases, with 12 bases lying between them. This CDR3 is built from 15 residues. CDR3 sequence reads: CAWSVLGGSSYEQYF. As DNA, the CDR3 is TGTGCCTGGAGTGTACTAGGAGGGAGCTCCTACGAGCAGTACTTC.

This clone was recorded only once. This chain connects TRBV3-1 (or the pseudogene TRBV3-2) to TRBJ2-7; TRBD1 matches at 9 bases. The CDR3 length is 14 residues. V shed 3 bases, J shed 6 bases, and the junction held 6 bases outside the gene matches. The germline V gene encodes CDR1 LGHDT and CDR2 YNNKEL (reference sequence). CDR3 sequence reads: CASSQGQGSGEQYF. CDR3 nucleotide sequence: TGTGCCAGCAGCCAGGGACAGGGTTCAGGCGAGCAGTACTTC.

The chain couples TRBV28 to TRBJ2-2; D gene ambiguous. This CDR3 has 14 residues. CDR1 and CDR2 (germline): MDHEN, SYDVKM. V lost 2 bases, J lost 9 bases, and 13 bases lay in between. This chain's CDR3 is CASSLAASLRELFF. The CDR3 DNA reads as TGTGCCAGCAGTTTAGCGGCTAGTCTCCGGGAGCTGTTTTTT.

The J gene is TRBJ2-2, the V gene TRBV4-1; D perhaps matches TRBD1 (6 bases). The CDR3 totals 14 residues. Germline V gene lookup returns CDR1 MGHRA and CDR2 YSYEKL. V lost 9 bases and J 2 bases, leaving 13 bases between the germline ends. The CDR3 loop reads CASAGQPNTGELFF. The CDR3 DNA reads TGCGCCAGTGCCGGACAGCCAAACACCGGGGAGCTGTTTTTT.

V gene TRBV5-1 combines with J gene TRBJ2-1; D perhaps matches TRBD2 (7 bases). The CDR3 totals 15 residues. From germline, CDR1 is SGHRS and CDR2 YFSETQ. Trimming removed 4 bases at V and 7 bases at J, with 18 bases between. Here the CDR3 reads CASSEREGGRNEQFF. In nucleotides, the CDR3 is TGCGCCAGCAGCGAGAGGGAGGGGGGACGGAATGAGCAGTTCTTC.

The chain links TRBV19 to TRBJ1-1; D remains unclear. Germline CDR1 and CDR2: LNHDA and SQIVND (reference sequence). The V end was cut by 1 base, the J end by 3 bases, with 6 bases between. This CDR3 region has 13 residues. The CDR3 coding sequence is TGTGCCAGTAGTATAGGGGCTTACACTGAAGCTTTCTTT. This translates into CASSIGAYTEAFF.

This clone was found a few times. Distinct nucleotide sequences in the sample also encode this CDR3. The J gene is TRBJ1-6, the V gene TRBV7-9; TRBD1 agrees at 7 bases. This CDR3 spans 13 amino acids. With 3 bases clipped from V and 9 bases from J, the junction kept 2 bases outside the gene matches. Germline loops: CDR1 SEHNR, CDR2 FQNEAQ (reference sequence). This CDR3 reads CASSLSGGSPLHF. The CDR3 DNA reads TGTGCCAGCAGCTTGTCAGGGGGTTCACCCCTCCACTTT.

The CDR3: CASSIAGDLYGYTF. CDR3 bases: TGTGCCAGTAGTATAGCGGGAGACCTCTATGGCTACACCTTC. The rearrangement uses TRBV19 and TRBJ1-2; D is unclear. CDR3 length: 14 amino acids. V lost 1 base, J lost 4 bases, and 10 bases lay in between. Looked up from germline, CDR1 is LNHDA and CDR2 is SQIVND (reference sequence).